This T cell receptor (beta chain) originates from a study of OX40 agonist ivuxolimab in advanced cancers. The germline V gene encodes CDR1 SGHDN and CDR2 FVKESK. The CDR3 length is 12 residues. Assay used: immunoSEQ multiplex PCR; TCRdb lists only in-frame clones, some missing. The sample has roughly 46,000 clones, approximately 88% seen once. This material consisted of CD4+ or CD8+ T cells sorted from blood, taken in a trial of the OX40 agonist ivuxolimab. This sequence originates from an adult with an advanced solid tumor such as melanoma, head and neck, liver or kidney cancer. The chain uses TRBV14 and TRBJ2-5; unclear D gene. The J call may be incorrect, as the DNA end agrees better with TRBJ2-7. The CDR3: CASSQVTYEQYF. The CDR3 DNA reads TGTGCCAGCAGCCAAGTGACCTACGAGCAGTACTTC.